The sequence of this TCR beta chain was determined in a study of memory CD4+ T cells and cytomegalovirus serostatus. For the study at large: Healthy Belgian adult donors included about nine CMV-positive and 24 CMV-negative people. General study points: CMV serostatus prediction reached median AUC approximately 0.95, or 0.91 with US-trained model.

Single viable CD3+CD4+CD8-CD45RO+ cells were sorted as the memory CD4+ T cells. This table comes from immunoSEQ multiplex PCR, and its TCRdb copy is limited to in-frame clones, with some not included. The sample lists 45,000 to 60,000 clones; 75% to 85% were seen once. About this clone: As yet, its antigen is unknown.

This CDR3 region has 16 residues. Trimming left V 0 bases short and J 4 bases short, with 12 bases between. Germline CDR1 and CDR2: LGHNT and FRNRAP. This clonotype was obtained from an adult in good health and CMV-seronegative. The chain recombines TRBV12-5 with TRBJ2-2; perhaps D is TRBD1 or TRBD2 (6 bases each). The sequencing input was memory CD4+ T cells from blood. This CDR3 reads CASGLVRGASTGELFF. The CDR3 DNA follows: TGTGCTAGTGGTTTGGTAAGGGGGGCGAGCACCGGGGAGCTGTTTTTT.